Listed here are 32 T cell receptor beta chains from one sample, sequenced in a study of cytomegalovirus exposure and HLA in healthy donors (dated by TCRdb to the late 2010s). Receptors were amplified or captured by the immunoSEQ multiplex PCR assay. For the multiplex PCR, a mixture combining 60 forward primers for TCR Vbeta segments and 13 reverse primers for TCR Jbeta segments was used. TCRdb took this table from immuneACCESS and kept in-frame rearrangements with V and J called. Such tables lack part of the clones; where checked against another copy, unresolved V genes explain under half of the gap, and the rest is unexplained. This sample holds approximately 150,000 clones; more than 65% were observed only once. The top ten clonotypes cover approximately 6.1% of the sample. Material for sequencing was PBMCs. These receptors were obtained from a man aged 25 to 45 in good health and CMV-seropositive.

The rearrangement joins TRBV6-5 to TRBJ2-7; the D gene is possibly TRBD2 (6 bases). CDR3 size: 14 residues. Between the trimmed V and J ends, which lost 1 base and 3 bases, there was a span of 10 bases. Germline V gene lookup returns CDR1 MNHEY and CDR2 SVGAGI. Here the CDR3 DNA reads TGTGCCAGCAGTTACTGGCGGGGTGGCTACGAGCAGTACTTC. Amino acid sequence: CASSYWRGGYEQYF.

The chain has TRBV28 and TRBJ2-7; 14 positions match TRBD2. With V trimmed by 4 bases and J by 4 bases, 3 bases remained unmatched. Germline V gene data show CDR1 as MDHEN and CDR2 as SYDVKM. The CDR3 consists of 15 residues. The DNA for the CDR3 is TGTGCCAGCAGTTCCGGGACTAGCGGGGGATACGAGCAGTACTTC. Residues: CASSSGTSGGYEQYF.

CDR3 DNA: TGCAGCGTTTTTGCGCACGGGGAGCTGTTTTTT. Its protein product is CSVFAHGELFF. This rearrangement joins TRBV29-1 to TRBJ2-2; no firm D call. The CDR3 has 11 amino acids. Trimming stripped 5 bases from V and 7 bases from J, with 8 bases between. The germline V gene encodes CDR1 SQVTM and CDR2 ANQGSEA.

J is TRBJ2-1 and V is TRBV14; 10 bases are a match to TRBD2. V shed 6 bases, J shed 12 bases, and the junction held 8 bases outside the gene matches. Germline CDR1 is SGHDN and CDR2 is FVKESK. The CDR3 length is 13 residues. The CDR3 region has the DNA TGTGCCAGCAGAAGTCTAGCGGGAGTTGTGCAGTTCTTC. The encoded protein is CASRSLAGVVQFF.

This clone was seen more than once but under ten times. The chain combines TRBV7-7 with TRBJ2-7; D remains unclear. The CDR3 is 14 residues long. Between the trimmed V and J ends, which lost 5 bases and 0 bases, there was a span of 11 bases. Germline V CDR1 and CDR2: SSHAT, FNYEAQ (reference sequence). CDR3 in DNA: TGTGCCAGCAGCCTTAGCTCAAGCTCCTACGAGCAGTACTTC. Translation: CASSLSSSSYEQYF. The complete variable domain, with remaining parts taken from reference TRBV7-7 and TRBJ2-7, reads GAGVSQSPRYKVTKRGQDVTLRCDPISSHATLYWYQQALGQGPEFLTYFNYEAQPDKSGLPSDRFSAERPEGSISTLTIQRTEQRDSAMYRCASSLSSSSYEQYFGPGTRLTVT.

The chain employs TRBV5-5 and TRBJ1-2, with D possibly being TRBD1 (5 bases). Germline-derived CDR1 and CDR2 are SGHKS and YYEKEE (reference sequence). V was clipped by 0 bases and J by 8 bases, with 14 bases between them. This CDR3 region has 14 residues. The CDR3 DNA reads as TGTGCCAGCAGCTTGGCCGTCGACAGACTGGGCTACACCTTC. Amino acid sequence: CASSLAVDRLGYTF. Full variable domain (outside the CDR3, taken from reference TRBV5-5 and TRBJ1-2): DAGVTQSPTHLIKTRGQQVTLRCSPISGHKSVSWYQQVLGQGPQFIFQYYEKEERGRGNFPDRFSARQFPNYSSELNVNALLLGDSALYLCASSLAVDRLGYTFGSGTRLTVV.

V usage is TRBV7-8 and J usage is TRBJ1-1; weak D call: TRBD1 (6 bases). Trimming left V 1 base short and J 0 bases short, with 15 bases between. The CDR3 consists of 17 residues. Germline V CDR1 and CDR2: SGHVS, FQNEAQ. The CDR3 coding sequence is TGTGCCAGCAGCTTAGATTTGGTAGGGACACTGAACACTGAAGCTTTCTTT. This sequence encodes CASSLDLVGTLNTEAFF.

The CDR3 DNA follows: TGTGCCAGCAGCCAGACTACCAGCACAGATACGCAGTATTTT. Translated, it gives CASSQTTSTDTQYF. The chain is built from TRBV7-2 and TRBJ2-3; D might be TRBD2 (5 bases). The germline CDR1 and CDR2 sequences are SGHTA and FQGNSA. V shed 5 bases and J shed 0 bases, with 9 bases lying between them. The length of the CDR3 is 14 residues.

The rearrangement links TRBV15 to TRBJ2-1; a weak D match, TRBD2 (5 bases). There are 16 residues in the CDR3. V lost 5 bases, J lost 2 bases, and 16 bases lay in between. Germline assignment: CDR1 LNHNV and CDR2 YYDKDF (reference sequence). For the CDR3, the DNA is TGTGCCACCAGCGGCCCGACCCGAGGGACCTACAATGAGCAGTTCTTC. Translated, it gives CATSGPTRGTYNEQFF.

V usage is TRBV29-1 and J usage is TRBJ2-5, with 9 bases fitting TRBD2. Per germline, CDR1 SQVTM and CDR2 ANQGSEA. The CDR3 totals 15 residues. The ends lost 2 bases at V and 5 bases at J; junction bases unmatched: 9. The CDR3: CSVERGAGGGETQYF. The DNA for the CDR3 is TGCAGCGTTGAACGGGGAGCGGGGGGAGGGGAGACCCAGTACTTC.

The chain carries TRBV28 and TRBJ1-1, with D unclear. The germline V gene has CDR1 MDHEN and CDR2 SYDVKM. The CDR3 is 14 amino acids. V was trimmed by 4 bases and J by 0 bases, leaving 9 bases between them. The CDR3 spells CASSWLTMNTEAFF. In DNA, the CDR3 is TGTGCCAGCAGTTGGCTCACCATGAACACTGAAGCTTTCTTT.

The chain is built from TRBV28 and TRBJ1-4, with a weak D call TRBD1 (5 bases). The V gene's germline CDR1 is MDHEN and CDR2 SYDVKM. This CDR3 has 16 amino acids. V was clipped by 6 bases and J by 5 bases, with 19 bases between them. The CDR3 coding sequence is TGTGCCAGCAGCCCCGGGGGGGGATCGAGGAATGAAAAACTGTTTTTT. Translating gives CASSPGGGSRNEKLFF.

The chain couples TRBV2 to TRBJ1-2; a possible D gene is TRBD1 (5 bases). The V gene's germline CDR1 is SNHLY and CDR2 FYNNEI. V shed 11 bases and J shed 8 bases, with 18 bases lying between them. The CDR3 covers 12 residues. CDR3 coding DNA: TGTGCCGGAAGAACAGGTACCCAAGGCTACACCTTC. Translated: CAGRTGTQGYTF. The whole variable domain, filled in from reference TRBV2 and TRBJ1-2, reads EPEVTQTPSHQVTQMGQEVILRCVPISNHLYFYWYRQILGQKVEFLVSFYNNEISEKSEIFDDQFSVERPDGSNFTLKIRSTKLEDSAMYFCAGRTGTQGYTFGSGTRLTVV.

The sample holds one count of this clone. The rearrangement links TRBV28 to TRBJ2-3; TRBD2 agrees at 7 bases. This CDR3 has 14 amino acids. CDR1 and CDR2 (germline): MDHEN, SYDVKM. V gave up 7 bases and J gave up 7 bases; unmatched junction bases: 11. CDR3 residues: CASTSAGAANTQYF. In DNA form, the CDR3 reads TGTGCCAGCACTTCCGCGGGAGCCGCAAATACGCAGTATTTT.

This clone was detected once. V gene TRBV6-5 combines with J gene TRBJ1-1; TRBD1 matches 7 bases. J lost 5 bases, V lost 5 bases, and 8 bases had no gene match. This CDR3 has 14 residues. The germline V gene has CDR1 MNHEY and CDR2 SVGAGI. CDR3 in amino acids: CASSSRTGGTEAFF. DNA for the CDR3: TGTGCCAGCAGTAGTCGGACAGGAGGGACTGAAGCTTTCTTT.

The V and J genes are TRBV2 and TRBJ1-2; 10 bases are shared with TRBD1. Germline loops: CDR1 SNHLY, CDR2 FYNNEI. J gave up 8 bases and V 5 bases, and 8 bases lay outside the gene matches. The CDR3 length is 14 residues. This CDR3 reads CASSPGTGVIGYTF. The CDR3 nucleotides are TGTGCCAGCAGTCCCGGGACAGGGGTTATCGGCTACACCTTC.

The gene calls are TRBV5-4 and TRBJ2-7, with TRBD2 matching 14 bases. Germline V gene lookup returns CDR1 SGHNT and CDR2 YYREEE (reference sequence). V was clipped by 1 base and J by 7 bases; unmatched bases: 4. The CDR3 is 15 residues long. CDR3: CASSLTGTSGGEQYF. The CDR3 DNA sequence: TGTGCCAGCAGCTTGACCGGGACTAGCGGGGGAGAGCAGTACTTC.

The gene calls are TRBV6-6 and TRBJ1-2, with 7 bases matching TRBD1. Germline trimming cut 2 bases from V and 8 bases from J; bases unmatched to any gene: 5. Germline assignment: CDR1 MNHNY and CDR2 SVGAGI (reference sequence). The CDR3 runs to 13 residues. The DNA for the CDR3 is TGTGCCAGCAGTTACGGGGACAGAGGGGGCTACACCTTC. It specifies CASSYGDRGGYTF.

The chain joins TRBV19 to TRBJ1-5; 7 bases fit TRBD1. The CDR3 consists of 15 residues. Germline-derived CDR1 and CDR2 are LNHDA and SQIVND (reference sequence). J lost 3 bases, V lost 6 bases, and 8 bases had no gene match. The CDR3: CASRGAGGHNQPQHF. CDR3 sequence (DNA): TGTGCCAGTAGGGGGGCAGGGGGACACAATCAGCCCCAGCATTTT.

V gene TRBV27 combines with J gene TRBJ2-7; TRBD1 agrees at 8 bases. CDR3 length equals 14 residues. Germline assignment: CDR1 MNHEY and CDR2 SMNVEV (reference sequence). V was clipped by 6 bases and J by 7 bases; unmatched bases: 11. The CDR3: CASRAGTGVREQYF. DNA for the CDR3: TGTGCCAGCAGGGCCGGGACAGGAGTGCGTGAGCAGTACTTC.

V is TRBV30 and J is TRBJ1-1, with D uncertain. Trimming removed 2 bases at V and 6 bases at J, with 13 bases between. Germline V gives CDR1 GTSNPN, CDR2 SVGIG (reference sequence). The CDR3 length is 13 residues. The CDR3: CAWSRNTVAEAFF. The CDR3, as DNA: TGTGCCTGGAGTAGGAATACAGTCGCTGAAGCTTTCTTT.

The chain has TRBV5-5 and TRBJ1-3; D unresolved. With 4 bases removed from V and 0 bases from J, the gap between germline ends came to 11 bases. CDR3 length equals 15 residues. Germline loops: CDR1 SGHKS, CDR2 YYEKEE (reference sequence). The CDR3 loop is CASSREGVSGNTIYF. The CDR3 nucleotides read TGTGCCAGCAGCAGAGAGGGCGTCTCTGGAAACACCATATATTTT.

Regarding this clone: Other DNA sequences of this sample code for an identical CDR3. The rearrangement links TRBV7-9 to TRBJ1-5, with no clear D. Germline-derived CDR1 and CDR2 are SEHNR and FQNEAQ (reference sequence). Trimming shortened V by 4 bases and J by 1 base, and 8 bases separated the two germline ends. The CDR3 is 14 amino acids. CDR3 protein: CASSSGGSNQPQHF. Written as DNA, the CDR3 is TGTGCCAGCAGCTCGGGAGGAAGCAATCAGCCCCAGCATTTT.

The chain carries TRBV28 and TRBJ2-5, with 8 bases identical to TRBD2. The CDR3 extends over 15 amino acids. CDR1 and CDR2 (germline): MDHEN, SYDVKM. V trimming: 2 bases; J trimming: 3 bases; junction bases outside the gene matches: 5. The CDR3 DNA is TGTGCCAGCAGTTTAGGCGGGAGGAGGGAAGAGACCCAGTACTTC. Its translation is CASSLGGRREETQYF.

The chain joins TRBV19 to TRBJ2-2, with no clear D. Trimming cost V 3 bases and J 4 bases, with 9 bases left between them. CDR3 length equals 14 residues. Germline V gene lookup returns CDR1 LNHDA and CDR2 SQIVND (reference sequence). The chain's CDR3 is CASSIMAATGELFF. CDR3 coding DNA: TGTGCCAGTAGTATTATGGCTGCCACCGGGGAGCTGTTTTTT. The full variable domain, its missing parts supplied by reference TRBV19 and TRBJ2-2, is DGGITQSPKYLFRKEGQNVTLSCEQNLNHDAMYWYRQDPGQGLRLIYYSQIVNDFQKGDIAEGYSVSREKKESFPLTVTSAQKNPTAFYLCASSIMAATGELFFGEGSRLTVL.

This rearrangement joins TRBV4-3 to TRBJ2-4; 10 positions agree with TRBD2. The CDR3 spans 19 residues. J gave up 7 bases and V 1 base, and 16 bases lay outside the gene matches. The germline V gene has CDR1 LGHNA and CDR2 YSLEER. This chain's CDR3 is CASSQAPSGGSAIDNIQYF. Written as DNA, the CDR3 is TGCGCCAGCAGCCAAGCCCCTAGCGGGGGTAGTGCGATAGATAACATTCAGTACTTC.

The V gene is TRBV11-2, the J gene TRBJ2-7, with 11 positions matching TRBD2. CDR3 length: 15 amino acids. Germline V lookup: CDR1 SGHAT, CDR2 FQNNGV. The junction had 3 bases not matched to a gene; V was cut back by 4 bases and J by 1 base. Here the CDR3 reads CASSWGLAVSYEQYF. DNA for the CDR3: TGTGCCAGCAGCTGGGGACTAGCGGTTTCCTACGAGCAGTACTTC.

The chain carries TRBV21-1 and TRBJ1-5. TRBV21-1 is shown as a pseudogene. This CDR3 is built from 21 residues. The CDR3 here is CASSKGVWGLVPGTSNQPQHF. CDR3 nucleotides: TGTGCCAGCAGCAAAGGGGTTTGGGGACTGGTCCCCGGGACTAGCAATCAGCCCCAGCATTTT.

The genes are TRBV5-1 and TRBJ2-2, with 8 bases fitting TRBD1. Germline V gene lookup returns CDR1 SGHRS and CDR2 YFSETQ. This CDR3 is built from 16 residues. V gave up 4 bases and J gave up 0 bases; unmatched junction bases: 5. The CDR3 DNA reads TGCGCCAGCAGCGTGGGGGACAGGACGAACACCGGGGAGCTGTTTTTT. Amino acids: CASSVGDRTNTGELFF.

The CDR3 spells CASSLASGPNTGELFF. CDR3 bases: TGTGCCAGCAGCTTAGCTAGCGGGCCGAACACCGGGGAGCTGTTTTTT. The V and J genes are TRBV13 and TRBJ2-2; 8 nucleotides match TRBD2. Germline CDR1 PRHDT, CDR2 FYEKMQ (reference sequence). The CDR3 spans 16 residues. Trimming removed 1 base from V and 0 bases from J; junction bases left unmatched: 1.

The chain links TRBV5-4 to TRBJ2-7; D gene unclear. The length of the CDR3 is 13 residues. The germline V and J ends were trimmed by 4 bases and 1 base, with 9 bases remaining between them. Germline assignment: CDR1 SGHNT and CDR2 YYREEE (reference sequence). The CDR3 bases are TGTGCCAGCAGCATACAGTTTTCCTACGAGCAGTACTTC. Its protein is CASSIQFSYEQYF.

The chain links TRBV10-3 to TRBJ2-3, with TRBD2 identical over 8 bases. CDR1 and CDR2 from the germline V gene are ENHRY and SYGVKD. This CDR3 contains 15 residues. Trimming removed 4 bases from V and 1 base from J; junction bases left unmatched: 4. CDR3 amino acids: CAISGGSGGTDTQYF. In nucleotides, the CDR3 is TGTGCCATCAGTGGGGGTAGCGGGGGCACAGATACGCAGTATTTT.